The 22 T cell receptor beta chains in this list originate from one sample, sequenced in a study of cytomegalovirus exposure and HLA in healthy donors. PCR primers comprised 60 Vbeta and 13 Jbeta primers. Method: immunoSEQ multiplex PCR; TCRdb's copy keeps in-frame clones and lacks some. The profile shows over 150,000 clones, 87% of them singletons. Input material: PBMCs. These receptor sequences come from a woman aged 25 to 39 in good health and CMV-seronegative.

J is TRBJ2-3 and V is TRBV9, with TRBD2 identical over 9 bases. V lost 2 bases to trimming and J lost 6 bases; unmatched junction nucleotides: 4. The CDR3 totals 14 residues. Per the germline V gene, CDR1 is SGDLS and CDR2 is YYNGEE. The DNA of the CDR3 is TGTGCCAGCAGCGTGGGGACTAGCATTGATACGCAGTATTTT. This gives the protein CASSVGTSIDTQYF.

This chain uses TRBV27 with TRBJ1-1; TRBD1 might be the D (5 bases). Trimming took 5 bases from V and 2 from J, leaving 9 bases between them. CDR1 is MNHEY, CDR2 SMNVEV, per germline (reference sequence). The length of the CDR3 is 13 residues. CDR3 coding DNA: TGTGCCAGCAGTCAGGGTTTTAACACTGAAGCTTTCTTT. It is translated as CASSQGFNTEAFF.

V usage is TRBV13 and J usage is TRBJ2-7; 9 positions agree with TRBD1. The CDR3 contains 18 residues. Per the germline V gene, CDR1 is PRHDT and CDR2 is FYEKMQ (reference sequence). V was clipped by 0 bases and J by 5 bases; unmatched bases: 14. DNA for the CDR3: TGTGCCAGCAGCTTAGGCCTTTTGGGACAGGGATCGCGTAACGAGCAGTACTTC. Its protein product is CASSLGLLGQGSRNEQYF.

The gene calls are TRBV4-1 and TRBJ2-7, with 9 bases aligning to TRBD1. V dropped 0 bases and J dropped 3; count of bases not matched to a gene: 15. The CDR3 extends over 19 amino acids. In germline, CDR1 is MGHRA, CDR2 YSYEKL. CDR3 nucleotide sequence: TGCGCCAGCAGCCAAGAGGAGACAGGGGGTGGAGGAACGATCTACGAGCAGTACTTC. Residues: CASSQEETGGGGTIYEQYF.

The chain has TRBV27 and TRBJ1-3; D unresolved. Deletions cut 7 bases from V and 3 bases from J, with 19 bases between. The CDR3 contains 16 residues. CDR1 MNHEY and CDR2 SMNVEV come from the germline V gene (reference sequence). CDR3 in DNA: TGTGCCAGCACCCTGGGCCTCCCCAAAGATGGAAACACCATATATTTT. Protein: CASTLGLPKDGNTIYF.

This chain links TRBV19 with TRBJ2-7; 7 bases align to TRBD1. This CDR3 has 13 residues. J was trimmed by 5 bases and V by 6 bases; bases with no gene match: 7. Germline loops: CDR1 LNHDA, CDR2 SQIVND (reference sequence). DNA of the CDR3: TGTGCCAGTAGACCCCAGGGGGTGGACGAGCAGTACTTC. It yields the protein CASRPQGVDEQYF.

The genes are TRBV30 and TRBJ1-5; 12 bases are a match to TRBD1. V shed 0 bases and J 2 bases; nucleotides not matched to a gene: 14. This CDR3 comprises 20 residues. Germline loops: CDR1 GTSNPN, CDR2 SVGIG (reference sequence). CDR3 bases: TGTGCCTGGAGTGTCAGCCAGACGGGACAGGGGGCGAATGGCAATCAGCCCCAGCATTTT. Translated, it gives CAWSVSQTGQGANGNQPQHF.

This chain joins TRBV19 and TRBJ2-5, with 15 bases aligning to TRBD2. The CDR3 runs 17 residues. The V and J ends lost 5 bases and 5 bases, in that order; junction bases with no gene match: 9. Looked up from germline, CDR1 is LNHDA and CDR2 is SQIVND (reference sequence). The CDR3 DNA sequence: TGTGCCAGTAGTCCCGGTGGACTAGCGGGAGGGTTGGAGACCCAGTACTTC. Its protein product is CASSPGGLAGGLETQYF. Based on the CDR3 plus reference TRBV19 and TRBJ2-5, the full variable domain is DGGITQSPKYLFRKEGQNVTLSCEQNLNHDAMYWYRQDPGQGLRLIYYSQIVNDFQKGDIAEGYSVSREKKESFPLTVTSAQKNPTAFYLCASSPGGLAGGLETQYFGPGTRLLVL.

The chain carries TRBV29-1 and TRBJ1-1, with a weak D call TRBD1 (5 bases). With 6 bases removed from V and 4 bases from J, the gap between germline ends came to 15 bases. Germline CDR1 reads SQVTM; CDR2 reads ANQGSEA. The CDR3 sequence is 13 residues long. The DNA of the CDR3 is TGCAGCGTCAAGGGACTTCTGGGCACTGAAGCTTTCTTT. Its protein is CSVKGLLGTEAFF.

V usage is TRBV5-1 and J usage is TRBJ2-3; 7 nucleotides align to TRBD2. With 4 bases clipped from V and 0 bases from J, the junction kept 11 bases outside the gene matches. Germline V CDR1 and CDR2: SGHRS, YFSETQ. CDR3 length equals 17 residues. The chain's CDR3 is CASSATATSASTDTQYF. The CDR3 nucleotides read TGCGCCAGCAGCGCCACTGCCACTAGCGCAAGCACAGATACGCAGTATTTT.

The CDR3 nucleotides read TGTGCCACCAGCAGAGATCGTCTTACGAGCCCCGGGGAGCTGTTTTTT. Its translation: CATSRDRLTSPGELFF. The V gene is TRBV15, the J gene TRBJ2-2; D not certain. The CDR3 is made up of 16 amino acids. CDR1 LNHNV and CDR2 YYDKDF come from the germline V gene (reference sequence). V was trimmed by 0 bases and J by 6 bases, leaving 14 bases between them.

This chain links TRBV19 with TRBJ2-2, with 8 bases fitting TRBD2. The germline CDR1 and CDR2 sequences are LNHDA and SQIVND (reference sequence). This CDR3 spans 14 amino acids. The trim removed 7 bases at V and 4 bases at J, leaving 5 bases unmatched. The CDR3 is CASKGGRITGELFF. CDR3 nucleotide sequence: TGTGCCAGTAAAGGCGGGAGGATCACCGGGGAGCTGTTTTTT.

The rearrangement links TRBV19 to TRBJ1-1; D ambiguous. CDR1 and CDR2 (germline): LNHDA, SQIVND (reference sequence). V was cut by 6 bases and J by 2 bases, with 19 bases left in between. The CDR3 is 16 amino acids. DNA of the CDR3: TGTGCCAGTAGCGGCAGGCTCTTACGGGATAACACTGAAGCTTTCTTT. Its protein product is CASSGRLLRDNTEAFF.

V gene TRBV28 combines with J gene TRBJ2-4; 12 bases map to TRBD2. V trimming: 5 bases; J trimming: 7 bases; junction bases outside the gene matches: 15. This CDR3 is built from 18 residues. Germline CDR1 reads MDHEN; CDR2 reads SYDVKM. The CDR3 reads CASSQKAWGLAGGNIQYF. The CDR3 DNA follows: TGTGCCAGCAGTCAGAAGGCGTGGGGGCTAGCGGGGGGGAACATTCAGTACTTC.

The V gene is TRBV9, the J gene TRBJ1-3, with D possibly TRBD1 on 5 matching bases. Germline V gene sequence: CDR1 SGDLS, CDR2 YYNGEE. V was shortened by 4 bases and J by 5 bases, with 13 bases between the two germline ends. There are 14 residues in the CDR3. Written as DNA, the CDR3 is TGTGCCAGCAGCTCTCCCGGGGGACGAAACACCATATATTTT. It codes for CASSSPGGRNTIYF.

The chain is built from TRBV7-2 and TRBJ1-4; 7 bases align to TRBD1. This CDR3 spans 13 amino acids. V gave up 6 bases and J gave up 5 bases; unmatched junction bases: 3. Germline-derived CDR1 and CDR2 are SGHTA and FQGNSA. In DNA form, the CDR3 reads TGTGCCAGCAGTCGCAGGGGGAATGAAAAACTGTTTTTT. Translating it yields CASSRRGNEKLFF.

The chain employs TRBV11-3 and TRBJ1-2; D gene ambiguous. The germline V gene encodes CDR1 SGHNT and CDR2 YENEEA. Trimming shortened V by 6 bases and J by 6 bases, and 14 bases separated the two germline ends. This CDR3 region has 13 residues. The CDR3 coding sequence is TGTGCCAGCAGTCGTGGCAGTTATAATGGCTACACCTTC. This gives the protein CASSRGSYNGYTF. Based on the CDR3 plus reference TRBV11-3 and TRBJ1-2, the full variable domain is EAGVVQSPRYKIIEKKQPVAFWCNPISGHNTLYWYLQNLGQGPELLIRYENEEAVDDSQLPKDRFSAERLKGVDSTLKIQPAELGDSAVYLCASSRGSYNGYTFGSGTRLTVV.

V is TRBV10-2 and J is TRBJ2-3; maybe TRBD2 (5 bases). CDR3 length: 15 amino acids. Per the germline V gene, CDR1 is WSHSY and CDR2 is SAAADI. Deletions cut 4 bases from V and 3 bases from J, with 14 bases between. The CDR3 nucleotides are TGCGCCAGCAGTGCGGCGGGCGTACCGACAGATACGCAGTATTTT. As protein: CASSAAGVPTDTQYF.

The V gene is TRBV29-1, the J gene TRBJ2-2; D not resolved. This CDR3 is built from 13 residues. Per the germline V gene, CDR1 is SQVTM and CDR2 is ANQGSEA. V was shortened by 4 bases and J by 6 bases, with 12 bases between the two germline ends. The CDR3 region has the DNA TGCAGCGTTGTCGTCCAGTTCGCCGGGGAGCTGTTTTTT. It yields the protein CSVVVQFAGELFF.

CDR3 DNA: TGTGCCAGCAGCTTAGAAGTCGGGAGTGGGGTCCTAGCCAAAAACATTCAGTACTTC. It translates to CASSLEVGSGVLAKNIQYF. The V and J genes are TRBV7-9 and TRBJ2-4, with D perhaps matching TRBD2 (6 bases). The CDR3 runs 19 residues. Between the trimmed V and J ends, which lost 1 base and 0 bases, there was a span of 19 bases. Per germline, CDR1 SEHNR and CDR2 FQNEAQ (reference sequence).

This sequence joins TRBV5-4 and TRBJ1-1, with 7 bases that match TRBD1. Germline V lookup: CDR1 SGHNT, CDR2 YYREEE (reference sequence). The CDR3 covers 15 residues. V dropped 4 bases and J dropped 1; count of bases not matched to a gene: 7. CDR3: CASSPRTGENTEAFF. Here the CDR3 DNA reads TGTGCCAGCAGCCCACGGACAGGCGAGAACACTGAAGCTTTCTTT.

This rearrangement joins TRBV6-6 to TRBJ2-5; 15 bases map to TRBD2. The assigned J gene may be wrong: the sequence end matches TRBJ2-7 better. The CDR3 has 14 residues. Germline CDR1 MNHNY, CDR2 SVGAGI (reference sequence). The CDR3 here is CATGTSGGPYEQYF. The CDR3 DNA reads TGTGCCACAGGGACTAGCGGGGGGCCCTACGAGCAGTACTTC.